The entry below gives a single T cell receptor beta chain sequence along with its context. The data originate from a study of blood T cell repertoires in COVID-19. Study summary: PBMCs, B-cell-depleted T cells, or T cells were the source of the cDNA or gDNA that made up the material.

Sequenced by immunoSEQ multiplex PCR; TCRdb stores in-frame clones only, minus some. This sample has under 250,000 clones; roughly four fifths occur once, and the top ten carry 3% to 3.5%. The CDR3 has 19 residues. CDR1 and CDR2 (germline): MNHEY, SVGEGT. V was clipped by 1 base and J by 0 bases, with 19 bases between them. This clonotype was obtained from a woman aged 55 to 70 who had recovered from COVID-19. The chain couples TRBV6-2 or TRBV6-3 to TRBJ1-5, with a tentative D call TRBD1 (5 bases). Sequenced input: PBMCs or T cells enriched from blood (not recorded which). The CDR3 protein is CASSYFALRAHYSNQPQHF. CDR3 DNA: TGTGCCAGCAGTTACTTCGCTCTCAGGGCCCATTATAGCAATCAGCCCCAGCATTTT.